The rows below give T cell receptor beta chains drawn from one sample of a study of blood T cell repertoires in COVID-19. Measured with immunoSEQ multiplex PCR; TCRdb has only the in-frame clones, and not every one. Among some 300,000 clones listed, roughly 90% were seen once. Material: PBMCs or T cells enriched from blood (not recorded which). These receptor sequences come from a woman aged 40 to 55 who had recovered from COVID-19. Each CDR3 is given with its conserved first and last residue. The D gene is left open where the match is weak. Rows give clone size only sometimes, using once, few, many, or a class for an expanded clone.

.,.,TRBJ1-6,TRBV5-4,CASSLDSQNSPLHF,TGTGCCAGCAGCTTGGACAGCCAGAATTCACCCCTCCACTTT
TRBD1,.,TRBJ1-1,TRBV29-1,CSVDGQAWRDTEAFF,TGCAGCGTCGATGGACAGGCCTGGCGTGACACTGAAGCTTTCTTT
TRBD1,once,TRBJ2-7,TRBV10-3,CAISGPGQGTYEQYF,TGTGCCATCAGTGGACCGGGACAGGGTACATACGAGCAGTACTTC
.,.,TRBJ1-2,TRBV12-3/TRBV12-4,CASSFLGALGYTF,TGTGCCAGCAGTTTTTTGGGGGCTCTTGGCTACACCTTC
.,.,TRBJ2-1,TRBV2,CATGLEHNEQFF,TGTGCCACGGGTCTGGAGCACAATGAGCAGTTCTTC
.,.,TRBJ1-2,TRBV7-9,CASSLRTGKYYGYTF,TGTGCCAGCAGCTTAAGAACAGGGAAGTACTATGGCTACACCTTC
.,.,TRBJ1-2,TRBV7-2,CASSPDRSANYGYTF,TGTGCCAGCAGCCCAGACAGGTCAGCTAACTATGGCTACACCTTC
.,.,TRBJ1-1,TRBV20-1,CSAPVGVGGIF,TGCAGTGCCCCTGTGGGGGTGGGAGGGATCTTT
TRBD1,.,TRBJ1-2,TRBV10-3,CAISEQQGENGYTF,TGTGCCATCAGTGAGCAACAGGGGGAAAATGGCTACACCTTC
.,few,TRBJ2-5,TRBV2,CASSEQQETQYF,TGTGCCAGCAGTGAACAGCAAGAGACCCAGTACTTC
.,.,TRBJ1-5,TRBV4-1,CASSQDARPNQPQHF,TGCGCCAGCAGCCAAGATGCCAGGCCCAATCAGCCCCAGCATTTT
.,.,TRBJ1-1,TRBV7-2,CASRTGGFNTEAFF,TGTGCCAGCAGAACGGGGGGTTTCAACACTGAAGCTTTCTTT
.,few,TRBJ2-2,TRBV4-1,CASSQIQLVVAGELFF,TGCGCCAGCAGCCAAATACAGTTAGTGGTCGCCGGGGAGCTGTTTTTT